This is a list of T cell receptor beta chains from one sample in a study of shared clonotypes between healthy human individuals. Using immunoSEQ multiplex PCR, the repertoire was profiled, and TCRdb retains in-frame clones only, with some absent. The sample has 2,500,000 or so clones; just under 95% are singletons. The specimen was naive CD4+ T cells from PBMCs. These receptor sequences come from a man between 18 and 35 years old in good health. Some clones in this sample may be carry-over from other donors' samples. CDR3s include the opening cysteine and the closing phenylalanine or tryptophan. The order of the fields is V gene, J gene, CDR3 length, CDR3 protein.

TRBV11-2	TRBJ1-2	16	CASSRLTGGANYGYTF
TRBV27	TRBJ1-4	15	CASSFGGGGNEKLFF
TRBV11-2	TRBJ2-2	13	CASSLAEGGELFF
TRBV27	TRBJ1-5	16	CASRRAGTGKVQPQHF
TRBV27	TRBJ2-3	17	CATKKYSVPKTTDTQYF
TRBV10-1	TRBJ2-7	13	CASSENPDGPEYF
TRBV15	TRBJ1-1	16	CATSRDRSGRRDEAFF
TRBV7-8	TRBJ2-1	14	CASSGQAWGNEQFF
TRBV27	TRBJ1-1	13	CASSPRTGAAAFF
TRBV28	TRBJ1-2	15	CASSSPLDGLYGYTF
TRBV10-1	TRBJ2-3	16	CASSESRGSSTDTQYF
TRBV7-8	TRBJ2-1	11	CASSLDREQFF
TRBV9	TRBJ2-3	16	CASSVGGSQVADTQYF
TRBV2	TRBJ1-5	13	CASTAGLSRPQHF
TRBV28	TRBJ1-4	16	CASSTGTVLTNEKLFF
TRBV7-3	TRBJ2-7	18	CASSLTGSPGTGSYEQYF
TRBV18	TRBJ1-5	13	CASSPQGQQPQHF
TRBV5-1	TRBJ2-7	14	CASSPGTPPYEQYF
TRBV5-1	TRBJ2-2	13	CASSLAEGGELFF
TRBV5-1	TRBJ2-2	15	CASSRGPQNTGELFF
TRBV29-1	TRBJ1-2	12	CSVEAGSYGYTF
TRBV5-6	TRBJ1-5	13	CASSLGPNQPQHF
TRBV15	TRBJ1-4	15	CATSRAITANEKLFF
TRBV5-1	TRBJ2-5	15	CASSLDRGRLETQYF
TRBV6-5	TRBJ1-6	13	CASSSRPISPLHF
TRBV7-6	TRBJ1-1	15	CASSLGAGRNTEAFF
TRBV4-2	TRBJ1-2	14	CASRQTGTGAGYTF
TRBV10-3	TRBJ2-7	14	CASSLGTSLYEQYF
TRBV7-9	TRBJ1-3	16	CASSNTGAETGNTIYF